Sequencing of this T cell receptor beta chain was carried out in a study of T cell responses to AZD1222 COVID-19 vaccine. Some clones are missing from TCRdb's copy, which holds only in-frame ones; the method was immunoSEQ multiplex PCR. The sample yields approximately 170,000 clones, approximately 90% seen once. Concerning this clone itself: Its target is unknown.

Points from the study as a whole: Donors in the cohort were predominantly white British and more often female, and clonal diversity was possibly underestimated. AZD1222 recipients seropositive at baseline numbered only six or seven.

With 5 bases removed from V and 7 bases from J, the gap between germline ends came to 13 bases. CDR3 length: 13 residues. Germline-derived CDR1 and CDR2 are SGHNT and YYREEE (reference sequence). The source was peripheral blood, collected 28 days after the second AZD1222 dose. The clonotype was recovered from an adult who received the AZD1222 COVID-19 vaccine. This rearrangement joins TRBV5-4 to TRBJ2-1; no definite D call. CDR3 nucleotide sequence: TGTGCCAGCAGGGTTGGTTCCAAAAATGAGCAGTTCTTC. Its protein product is CASRVGSKNEQFF.